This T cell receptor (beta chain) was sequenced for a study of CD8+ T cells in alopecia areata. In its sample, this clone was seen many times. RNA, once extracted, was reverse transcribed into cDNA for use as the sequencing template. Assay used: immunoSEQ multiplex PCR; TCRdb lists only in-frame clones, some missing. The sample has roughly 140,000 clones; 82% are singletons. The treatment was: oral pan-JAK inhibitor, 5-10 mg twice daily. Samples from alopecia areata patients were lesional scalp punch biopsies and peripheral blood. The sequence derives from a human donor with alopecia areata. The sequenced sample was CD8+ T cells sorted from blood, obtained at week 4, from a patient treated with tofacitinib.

This chain's CDR3 is CASTRGTDTQYF. In DNA, the CDR3 is TGTGCCAGCACGAGGGGCACAGATACGCAGTATTTT. The genes are TRBV11-3 and TRBJ2-3, with D maybe TRBD2 (5 bases). The germline gives CDR1 SGHNT, CDR2 YENEEA. CDR3 size: 12 residues. Trimming removed 7 bases at V and 1 base at J, with 6 bases between.